This entry lists 7 T cell receptor beta chains sequenced from one sample in a study of blood T cell repertoires in COVID-19. This table comes from immunoSEQ multiplex PCR, and its TCRdb copy is limited to in-frame clones, with some not included. Among 300,000 or so clones listed, about 87% were seen once. The sequencing sample was made of peripheral blood. The receptors were sampled from a woman in her thirties or forties with acute or convalescent COVID-19.

V usage is TRBV2 and J usage is TRBJ1-1; 7 nucleotides match TRBD1. The CDR3 spans 14 residues. V dropped 10 bases and J dropped 0; count of bases not matched to a gene: 8. Germline assignment: CDR1 SNHLY and CDR2 FYNNEI. Written as DNA, the CDR3 is TGTGCCATAGGGGGCTTGACAGTGAACACTGAAGCTTTCTTT. Its translation is CAIGGLTVNTEAFF.

V gene TRBV27 combines with J gene TRBJ2-2, with 8 bases lining up with TRBD1. The junction had 7 bases not matched to a gene; V was cut back by 6 bases and J by 4 bases. The CDR3 is 15 amino acids. Germline V CDR1 and CDR2: MNHEY, SMNVEV (reference sequence). CDR3 sequence: CASSQDRAATGELFF. The DNA for the CDR3 is TGTGCCAGCAGCCAGGACAGGGCTGCCACCGGGGAGCTGTTTTTT.

The rearrangement links TRBV14 to TRBJ2-5, with a tentative D call TRBD1 (5 bases). V was trimmed by 7 bases and J by 5 bases, leaving 20 bases between them. The CDR3 spans 15 residues. Germline assignment: CDR1 SGHDN and CDR2 FVKESK. This CDR3 is CASNKDSSLGETQYF. The CDR3 DNA sequence: TGTGCCAGCAATAAAGACAGTTCCCTAGGGGAGACCCAGTACTTC.

This clone was seen only once. The rearrangement uses TRBV5-1 and TRBJ2-3; no definite D call. V gave up 4 bases and J gave up 4 bases, with 7 bases separating them. There are 12 residues in the CDR3. Germline V CDR1 and CDR2: SGHRS, YFSETQ. The DNA of the CDR3 is TGCGCCAGCAGCCCAGGCCCAGATACGCAGTATTTT. Residues: CASSPGPDTQYF.

The chain employs TRBV2 and TRBJ1-6; 9 nucleotides align to TRBD1. This CDR3 contains 15 residues. Per the germline V gene, CDR1 is SNHLY and CDR2 is FYNNEI. V was clipped by 3 bases and J by 3 bases; unmatched bases: 0. CDR3 protein: CASSETGGYNSPLHF. CDR3 coding DNA: TGTGCCAGCAGTGAGACAGGGGGCTATAATTCACCCCTCCACTTT.

The rearrangement links TRBV7-3 to TRBJ1-6; maybe TRBD1 (6 bases). V lost 2 bases, J lost 6 bases, and 14 bases lay in between. This CDR3 comprises 16 residues. Germline V gene lookup returns CDR1 SGHTA and CDR2 FQGTGA. The CDR3 sequence: CASSLSPGGGNSPLHF. The CDR3 nucleotides are TGTGCCAGCAGCTTATCGCCGGGGGGCGGTAATTCACCCCTCCACTTT.

This sequence joins TRBV3-1 (or the pseudogene TRBV3-2) and TRBJ2-5, with 11 bases lining up with TRBD1. Germline lookup yields CDR1 LGHDT and CDR2 YNNKEL (reference sequence). V gave up 4 bases and J gave up 5 bases; unmatched junction bases: 6. The CDR3 runs 15 residues. Written as DNA, the CDR3 is TGTGCCAGCAGCCGACGGACAGGGGGCGCTGAGACCCAGTACTTC. Its translation is CASSRRTGGAETQYF.